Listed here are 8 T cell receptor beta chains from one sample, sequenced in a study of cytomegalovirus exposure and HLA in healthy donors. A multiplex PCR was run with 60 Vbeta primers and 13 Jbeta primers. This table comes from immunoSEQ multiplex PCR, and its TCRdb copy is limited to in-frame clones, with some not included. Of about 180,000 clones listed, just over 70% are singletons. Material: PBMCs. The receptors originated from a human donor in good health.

CDR3 in amino acids: CASSWTGNSNQPQHF. The CDR3 DNA reads as TGTGCCAGCAGTTGGACAGGGAATAGCAATCAGCCCCAGCATTTT. J is TRBJ1-5 and V is TRBV27, with 8 bases identical to TRBD1. The CDR3 extends over 15 amino acids. V shed 4 bases and J 0 bases; nucleotides not matched to a gene: 2. Germline V gene sequence: CDR1 MNHEY, CDR2 SMNVEV (reference sequence).

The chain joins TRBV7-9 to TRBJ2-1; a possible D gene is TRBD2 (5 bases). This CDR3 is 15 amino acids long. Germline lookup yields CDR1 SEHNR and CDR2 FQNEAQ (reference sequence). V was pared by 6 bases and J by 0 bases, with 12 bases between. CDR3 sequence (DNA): TGTGCCAGCAGGCCCGGGGAAAGCTCCTACAATGAGCAGTTCTTC. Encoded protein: CASRPGESSYNEQFF. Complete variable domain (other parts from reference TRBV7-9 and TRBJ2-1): DTGVSQNPRHKITKRGQNVTFRCDPISEHNRLYWYRQTLGQGPEFLTYFQNEAQLEKSRLLSDRFSAERPKGSFSTLEIQRTEQGDSAMYLCASRPGESSYNEQFFGPGTRLTVL.

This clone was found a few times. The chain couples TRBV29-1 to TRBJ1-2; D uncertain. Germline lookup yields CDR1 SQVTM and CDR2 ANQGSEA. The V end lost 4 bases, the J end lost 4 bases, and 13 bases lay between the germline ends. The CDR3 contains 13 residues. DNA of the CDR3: TGCAGCGTTGTGGGAGCCACCGGCTATGGCTACACCTTC. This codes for CSVVGATGYGYTF.

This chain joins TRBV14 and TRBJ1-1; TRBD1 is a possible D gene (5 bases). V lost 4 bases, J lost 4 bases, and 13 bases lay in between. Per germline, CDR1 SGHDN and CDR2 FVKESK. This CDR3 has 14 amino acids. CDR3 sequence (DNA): TGTGCCAGCAGCCTATGGGGCCCAGCCACTGAAGCTTTCTTT. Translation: CASSLWGPATEAFF. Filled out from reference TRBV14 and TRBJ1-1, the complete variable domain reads EAGVTQFPSHSVIEKGQTVTLRCDPISGHDNLYWYRRVMGKEIKFLLHFVKESKQDESGMPNNRFLAERTGGTYSTLKVQPAELEDSGVYFCASSLWGPATEAFFGQGTRLTVV.

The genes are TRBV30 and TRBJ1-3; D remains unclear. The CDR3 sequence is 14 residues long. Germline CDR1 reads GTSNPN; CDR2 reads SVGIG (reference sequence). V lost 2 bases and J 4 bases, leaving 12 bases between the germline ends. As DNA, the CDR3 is TGTGCCTGGAGTATCAGGAACCCAGGAAACACCATATATTTT. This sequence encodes CAWSIRNPGNTIYF. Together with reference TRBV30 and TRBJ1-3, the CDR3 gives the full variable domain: SQTIHQWPATLVQPVGSPLSLECTVEGTSNPNLYWYRQAAGRGLQLLFYSVGIGQISSEVPQNLSASRPQDRQFILSSKKLLLSDSGFYLCAWSIRNPGNTIYFGEGSWLTVV.

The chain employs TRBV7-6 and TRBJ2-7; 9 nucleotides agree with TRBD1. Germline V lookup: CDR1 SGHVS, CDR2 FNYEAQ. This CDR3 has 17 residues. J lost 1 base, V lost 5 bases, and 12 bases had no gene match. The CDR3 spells CASSPPGQGALSYEQYF. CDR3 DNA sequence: TGTGCCAGCAGCCCGCCGGGACAGGGAGCTCTTTCCTACGAGCAGTACTTC. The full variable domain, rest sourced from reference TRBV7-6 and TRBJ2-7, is GAGVSQSPRYKVTKRGQDVALRCDPISGHVSLYWYRQALGQGPEFLTYFNYEAQQDKSGLPNDRFSAERPEGSISTLTIQRTEQRDSAMYRCASSPPGQGALSYEQYFGPGTRLTVT.

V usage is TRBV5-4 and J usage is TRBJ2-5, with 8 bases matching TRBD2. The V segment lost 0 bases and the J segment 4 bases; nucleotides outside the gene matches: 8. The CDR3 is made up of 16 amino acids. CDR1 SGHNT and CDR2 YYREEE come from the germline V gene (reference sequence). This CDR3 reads CASSLVARGGRETQYF. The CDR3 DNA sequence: TGTGCCAGCAGCTTGGTAGCCCGGGGGGGCCGAGAGACCCAGTACTTC.

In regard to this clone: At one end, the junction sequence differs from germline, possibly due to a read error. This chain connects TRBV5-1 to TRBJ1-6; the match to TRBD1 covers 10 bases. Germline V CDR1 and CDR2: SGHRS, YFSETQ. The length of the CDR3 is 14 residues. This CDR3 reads CANSPGTGASPLHF. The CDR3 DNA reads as TGCGCCAACAGCCCCGGGACAGGGGCATCACCCCTCCACTTT.